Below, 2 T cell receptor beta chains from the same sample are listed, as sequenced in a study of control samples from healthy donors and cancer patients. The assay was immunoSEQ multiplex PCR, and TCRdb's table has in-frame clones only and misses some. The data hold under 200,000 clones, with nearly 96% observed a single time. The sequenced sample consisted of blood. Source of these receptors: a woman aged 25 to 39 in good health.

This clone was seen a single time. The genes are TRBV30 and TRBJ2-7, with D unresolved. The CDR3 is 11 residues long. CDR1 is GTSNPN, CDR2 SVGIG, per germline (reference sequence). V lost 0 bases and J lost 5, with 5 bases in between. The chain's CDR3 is CAWSVHDEQYF. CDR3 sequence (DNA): TGTGCCTGGAGTGTACACGACGAGCAGTACTTC. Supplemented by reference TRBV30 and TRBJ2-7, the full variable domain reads SQTIHQWPATLVQPVGSPLSLECTVEGTSNPNLYWYRQAAGRGLQLLFYSVGIGQISSEVPQNLSASRPQDRQFILSSKKLLLSDSGFYLCAWSVHDEQYFGPGTRLTVT.

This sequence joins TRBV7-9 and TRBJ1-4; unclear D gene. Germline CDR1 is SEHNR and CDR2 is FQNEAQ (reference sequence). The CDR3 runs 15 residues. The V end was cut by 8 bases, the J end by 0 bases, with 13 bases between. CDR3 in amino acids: CASQQPGATNEKLFF. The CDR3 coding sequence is TGTGCCAGCCAACAACCCGGAGCAACTAATGAAAAACTGTTTTTT. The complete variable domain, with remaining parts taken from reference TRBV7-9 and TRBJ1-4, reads DTGVSQNPRHKITKRGQNVTFRCDPISEHNRLYWYRQTLGQGPEFLTYFQNEAQLEKSRLLSDRFSAERPKGSFSTLEIQRTEQGDSAMYLCASQQPGATNEKLFFGSGTQLSVL.